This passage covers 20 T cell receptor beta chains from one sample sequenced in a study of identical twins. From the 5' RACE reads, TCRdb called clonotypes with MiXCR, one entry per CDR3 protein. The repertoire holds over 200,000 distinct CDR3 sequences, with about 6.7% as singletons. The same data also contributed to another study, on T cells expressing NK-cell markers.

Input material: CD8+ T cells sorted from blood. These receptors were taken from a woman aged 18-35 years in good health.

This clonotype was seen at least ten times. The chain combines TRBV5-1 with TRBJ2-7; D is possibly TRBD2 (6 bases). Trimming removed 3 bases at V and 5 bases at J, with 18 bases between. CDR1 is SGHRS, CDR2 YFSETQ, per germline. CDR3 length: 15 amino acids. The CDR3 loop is CASSSPWRGSDEQYF. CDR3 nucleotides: TGCGCCAGCAGCTCCCCGTGGAGGGGATCGGACGAGCAGTACTTC.

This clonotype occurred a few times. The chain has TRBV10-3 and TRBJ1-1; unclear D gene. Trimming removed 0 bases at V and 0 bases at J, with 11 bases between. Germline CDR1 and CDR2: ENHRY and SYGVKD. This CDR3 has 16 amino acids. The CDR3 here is CAISESLGEMNTEAFF. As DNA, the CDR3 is TGTGCCATCAGTGAGTCGTTAGGCGAGATGAACACTGAAGCTTTCTTT.

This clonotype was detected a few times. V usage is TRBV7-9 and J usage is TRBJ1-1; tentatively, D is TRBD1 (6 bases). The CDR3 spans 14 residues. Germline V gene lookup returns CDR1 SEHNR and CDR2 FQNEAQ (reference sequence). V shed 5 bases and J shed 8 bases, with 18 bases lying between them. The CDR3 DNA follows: TGTGCCAGCAGCCCAAGGGGGGCAGTTCAGGAAGCTTTCTTT. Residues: CASSPRGAVQEAFF.

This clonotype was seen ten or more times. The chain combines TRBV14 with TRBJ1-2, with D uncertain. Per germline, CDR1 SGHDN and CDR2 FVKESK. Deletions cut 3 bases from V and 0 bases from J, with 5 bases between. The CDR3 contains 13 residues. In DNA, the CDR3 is TGTGCCAGCAGCCAGGGGACTAACTATGGCTACACCTTC. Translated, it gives CASSQGTNYGYTF.

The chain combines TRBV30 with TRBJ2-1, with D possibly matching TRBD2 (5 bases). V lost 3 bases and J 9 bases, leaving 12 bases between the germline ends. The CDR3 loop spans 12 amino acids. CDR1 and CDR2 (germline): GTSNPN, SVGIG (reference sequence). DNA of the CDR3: TGTGCCTGGAGGTACGGGGTGATTGAGCAGTTCTTC. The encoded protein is CAWRYGVIEQFF.

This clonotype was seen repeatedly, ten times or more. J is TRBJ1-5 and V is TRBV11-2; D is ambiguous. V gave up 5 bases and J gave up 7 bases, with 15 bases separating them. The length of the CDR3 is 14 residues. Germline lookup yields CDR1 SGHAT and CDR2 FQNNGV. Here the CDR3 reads CASSPTGVQQPQHF. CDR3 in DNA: TGTGCCAGCAGCCCCACCGGGGTTCAACAGCCCCAGCATTTT.

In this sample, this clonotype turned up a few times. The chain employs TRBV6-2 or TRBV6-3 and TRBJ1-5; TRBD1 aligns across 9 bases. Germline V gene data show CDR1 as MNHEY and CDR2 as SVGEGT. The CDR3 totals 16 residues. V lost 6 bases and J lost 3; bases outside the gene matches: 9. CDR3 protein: CASRSLTGGSNQPQHF. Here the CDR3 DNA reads TGTGCCAGCAGGTCATTGACAGGGGGTTCCAATCAGCCCCAGCATTTT.

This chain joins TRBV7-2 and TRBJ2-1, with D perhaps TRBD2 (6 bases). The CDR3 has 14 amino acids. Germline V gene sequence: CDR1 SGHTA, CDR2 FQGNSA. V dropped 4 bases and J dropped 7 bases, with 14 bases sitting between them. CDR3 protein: CASSSGLRTNEQFF. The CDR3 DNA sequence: TGTGCCAGCAGCTCGGGACTTAGGACGAATGAGCAGTTCTTC.

DNA of the CDR3: TGCAGTGCCGATGGTAGCGGGAGGGAATCCTACGAGCAGTACTTC. Residues: CSADGSGRESYEQYF. V and J are TRBV20-1 and TRBJ2-7, with 11 nucleotides matching TRBD2. The germline V gene has CDR1 DFQATT and CDR2 SNEGSKA (reference sequence). There are 15 residues in the CDR3. V lost 6 bases to trimming and J lost 1 base; unmatched junction nucleotides: 8.

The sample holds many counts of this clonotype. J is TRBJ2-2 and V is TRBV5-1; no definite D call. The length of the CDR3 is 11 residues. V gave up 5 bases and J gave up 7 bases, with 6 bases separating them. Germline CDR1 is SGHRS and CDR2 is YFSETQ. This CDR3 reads CASSSHGELFF. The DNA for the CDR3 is TGCGCCAGCAGTAGCCACGGGGAGCTGTTTTTT.

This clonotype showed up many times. In DNA form, the CDR3 reads TGTGCCACGGCCATTGGGAGGACTGAAGCTTTCTTT. Translated, it gives CATAIGRTEAFF. This chain uses TRBV12-3 or TRBV12-4 with TRBJ1-1; D remains unclear. The CDR3 sequence is 12 residues long. V shed 10 bases and J shed 5 bases, with 14 bases lying between them.

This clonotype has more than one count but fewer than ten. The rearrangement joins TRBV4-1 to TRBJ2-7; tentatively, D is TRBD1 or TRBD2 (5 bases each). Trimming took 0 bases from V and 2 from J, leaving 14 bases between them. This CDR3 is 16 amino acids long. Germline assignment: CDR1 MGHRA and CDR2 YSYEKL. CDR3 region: CASSQEWTGATYEQYF. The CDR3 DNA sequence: TGCGCCAGCAGCCAAGAATGGACCGGGGCAACCTACGAGCAGTACTTC.

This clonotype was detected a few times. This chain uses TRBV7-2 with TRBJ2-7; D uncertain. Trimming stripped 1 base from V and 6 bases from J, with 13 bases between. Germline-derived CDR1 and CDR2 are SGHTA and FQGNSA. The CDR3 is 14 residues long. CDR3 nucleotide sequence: TGTGCCAGCAGCTTAGTCCTCCTAGACCTCGAGCAGTACTTC. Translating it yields CASSLVLLDLEQYF.

The CDR3 sequence is CASSLLTGYEQYF. The CDR3 bases are TGTGCCAGCAGCTTACTGACAGGGTACGAGCAGTACTTC. The genes are TRBV7-9 and TRBJ2-7, with 7 bases matching TRBD1. Trimming cost V 2 bases and J 4 bases; bases outside gene matches: 2. The CDR3 has 13 residues. Germline V CDR1 and CDR2: SEHNR, FQNEAQ (reference sequence).

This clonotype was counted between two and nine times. CDR3 nucleotide sequence: TGTGCCAGCAGCCCACTGCGGACAACGGGTACGCAGTATTTT. Its protein product is CASSPLRTTGTQYF. The chain employs TRBV11-2 and TRBJ2-3; weak D call: TRBD1 (5 bases). CDR3 length: 14 amino acids. V was clipped by 5 bases and J by 8 bases, with 17 bases between them. Germline assignment: CDR1 SGHAT and CDR2 FQNNGV. Complete variable domain (other parts from reference TRBV11-2 and TRBJ2-3): EAGVAQSPRYKIIEKRQSVAFWCNPISGHATLYWYQQILGQGPKLLIQFQNNGVVDDSQLPKDRFSAERLKGVDSTLKIQPAKLEDSAVYLCASSPLRTTGTQYFGPGTRLTVL.

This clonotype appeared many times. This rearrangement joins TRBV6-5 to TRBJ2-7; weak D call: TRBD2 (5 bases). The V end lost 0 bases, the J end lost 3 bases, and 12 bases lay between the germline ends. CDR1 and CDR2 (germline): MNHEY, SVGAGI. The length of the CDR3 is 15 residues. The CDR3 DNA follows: TGTGCCAGCAGTTACTCGGTCAGGAGCGGCTACGAGCAGTACTTC. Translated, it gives CASSYSVRSGYEQYF.

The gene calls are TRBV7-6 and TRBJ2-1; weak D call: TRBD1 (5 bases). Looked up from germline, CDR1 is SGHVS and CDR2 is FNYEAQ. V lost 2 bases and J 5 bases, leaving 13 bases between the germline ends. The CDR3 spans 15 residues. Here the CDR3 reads CASSLYSTADNEQFF. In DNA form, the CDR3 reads TGTGCCAGCAGCTTATACTCGACAGCCGACAATGAGCAGTTCTTC.

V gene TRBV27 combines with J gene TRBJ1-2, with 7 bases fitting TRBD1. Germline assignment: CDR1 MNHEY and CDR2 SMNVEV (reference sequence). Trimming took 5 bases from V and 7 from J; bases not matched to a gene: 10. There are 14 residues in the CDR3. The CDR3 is CASSPTGAGSGYTF. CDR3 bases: TGTGCCAGCAGTCCAACAGGGGCGGGTTCTGGCTACACCTTC.

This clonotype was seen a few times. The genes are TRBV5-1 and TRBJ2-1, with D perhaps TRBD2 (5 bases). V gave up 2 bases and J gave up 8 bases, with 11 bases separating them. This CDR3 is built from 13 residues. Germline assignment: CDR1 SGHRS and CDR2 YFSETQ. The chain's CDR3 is CASSFELGDEQFF. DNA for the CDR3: TGCGCCAGCAGCTTTGAGCTCGGGGATGAGCAGTTCTTC.

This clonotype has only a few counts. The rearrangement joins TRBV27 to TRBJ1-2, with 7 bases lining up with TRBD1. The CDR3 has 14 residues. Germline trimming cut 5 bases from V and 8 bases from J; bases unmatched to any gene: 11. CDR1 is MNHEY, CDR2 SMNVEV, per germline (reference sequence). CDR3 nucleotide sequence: TGTGCCAGCAGTCTCCTGACAGGGTCGGGGGGCTACACCTTC. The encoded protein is CASSLLTGSGGYTF.